This T cell receptor (beta chain) was identified in a study of cytotoxic CD8 clonotypes in ibrutinib-treated CLL. Concerning this clone itself: What it binds is not known.

Trimming cost V 7 bases and J 0 bases, with 8 bases left between them. This CDR3 is 12 amino acids long. The germline CDR1 and CDR2 sequences are SQVTM and ANQGSEA. Overall study findings and caveats: Progressing patients had sampling times that differed from those of sustained-remission patients.

Method: immunoSEQ multiplex PCR; TCRdb's copy keeps in-frame clones and lacks some. This table has fewer than 400,000 clones, over 60% appearing once. The sequenced sample was PBMCs, obtained after 36 months of ibrutinib treatment. The TCR was taken from a human donor with chronic lymphocytic leukemia. This rearrangement joins TRBV29-1 to TRBJ2-3, with D uncertain. CDR3 loop: CSGPSSTDTQYF. DNA for the CDR3: TGCAGCGGACCGAGTAGCACAGATACGCAGTATTTT.